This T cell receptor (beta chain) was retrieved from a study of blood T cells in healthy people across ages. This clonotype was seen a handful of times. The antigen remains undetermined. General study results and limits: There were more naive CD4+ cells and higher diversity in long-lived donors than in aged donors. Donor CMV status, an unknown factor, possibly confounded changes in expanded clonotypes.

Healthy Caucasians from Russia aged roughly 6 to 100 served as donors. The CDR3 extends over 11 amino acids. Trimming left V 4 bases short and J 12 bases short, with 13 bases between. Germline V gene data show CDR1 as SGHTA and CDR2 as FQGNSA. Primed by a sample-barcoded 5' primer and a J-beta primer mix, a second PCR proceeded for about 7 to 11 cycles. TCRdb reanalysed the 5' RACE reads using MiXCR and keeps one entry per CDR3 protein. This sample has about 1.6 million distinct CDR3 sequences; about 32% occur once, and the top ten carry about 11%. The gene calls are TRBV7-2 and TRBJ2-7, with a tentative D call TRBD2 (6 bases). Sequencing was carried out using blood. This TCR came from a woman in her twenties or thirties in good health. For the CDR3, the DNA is TGTGCCAGCAGCTCGGGACTTTTAGCGTACTTC. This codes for CASSSGLLAYF.